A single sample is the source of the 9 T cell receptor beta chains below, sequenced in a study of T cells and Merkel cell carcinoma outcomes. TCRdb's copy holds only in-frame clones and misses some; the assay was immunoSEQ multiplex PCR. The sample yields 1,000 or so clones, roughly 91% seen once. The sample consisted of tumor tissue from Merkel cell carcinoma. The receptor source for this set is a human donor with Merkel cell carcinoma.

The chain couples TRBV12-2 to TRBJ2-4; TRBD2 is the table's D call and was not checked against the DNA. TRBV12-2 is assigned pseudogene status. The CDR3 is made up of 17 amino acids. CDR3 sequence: CASRRPPSDLAKNIQYF. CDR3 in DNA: TGTGCAAGTCGCAGACCGCCTAGCGATCTAGCCAAAAACATTCAGTACTTC.

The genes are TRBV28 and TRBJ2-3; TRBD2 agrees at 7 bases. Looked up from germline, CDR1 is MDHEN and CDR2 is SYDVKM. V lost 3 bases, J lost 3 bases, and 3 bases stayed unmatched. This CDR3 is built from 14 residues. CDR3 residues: CASSFLSGTDTQYF. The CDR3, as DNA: TGTGCCAGCAGTTTCCTTAGCGGGACAGATACGCAGTATTTT.

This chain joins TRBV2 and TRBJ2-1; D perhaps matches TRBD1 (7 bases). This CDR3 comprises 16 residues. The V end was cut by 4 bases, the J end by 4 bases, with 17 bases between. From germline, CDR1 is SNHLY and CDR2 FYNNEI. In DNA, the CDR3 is TGTGCCAGCAGTGCCTCGGCGGGGACAGCTTACAATGAGCAGTTCTTC. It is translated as CASSASAGTAYNEQFF.

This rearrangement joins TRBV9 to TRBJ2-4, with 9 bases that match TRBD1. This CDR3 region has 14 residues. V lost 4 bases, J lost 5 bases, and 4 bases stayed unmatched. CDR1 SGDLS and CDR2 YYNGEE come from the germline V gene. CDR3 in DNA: TGTGCCAGCAGCCCGAGGACAGGGGAAAACATTCAGTACTTC. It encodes CASSPRTGENIQYF.

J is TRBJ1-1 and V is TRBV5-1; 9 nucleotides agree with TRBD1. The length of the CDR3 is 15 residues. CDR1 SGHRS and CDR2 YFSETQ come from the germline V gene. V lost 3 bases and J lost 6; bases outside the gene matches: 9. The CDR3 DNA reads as TGCGCCAGCAGCTACGCCGACAGGGGGGCCGCTGAAGCTTTCTTT. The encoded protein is CASSYADRGAAEAFF.

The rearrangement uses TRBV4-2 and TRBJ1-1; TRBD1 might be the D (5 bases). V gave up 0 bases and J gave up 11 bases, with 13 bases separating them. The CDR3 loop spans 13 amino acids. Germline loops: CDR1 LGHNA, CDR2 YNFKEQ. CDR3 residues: CASSQDGYSGAFF. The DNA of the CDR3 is TGTGCCAGCAGCCAAGATGGGTATTCAGGGGCTTTCTTT.

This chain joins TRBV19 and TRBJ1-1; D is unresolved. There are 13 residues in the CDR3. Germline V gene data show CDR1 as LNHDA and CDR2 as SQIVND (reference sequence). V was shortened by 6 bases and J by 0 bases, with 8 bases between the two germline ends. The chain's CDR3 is CASRITVNTEAFF. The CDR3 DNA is TGTGCCAGTAGGATAACAGTGAACACTGAAGCTTTCTTT.

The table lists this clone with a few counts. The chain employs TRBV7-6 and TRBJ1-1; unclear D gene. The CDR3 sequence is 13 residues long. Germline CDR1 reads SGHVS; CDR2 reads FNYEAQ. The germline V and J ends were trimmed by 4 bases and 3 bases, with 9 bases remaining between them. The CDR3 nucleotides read TGTGCCAGCAGCTCGAAAGGGTACACTGAAGCTTTCTTT. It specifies CASSSKGYTEAFF. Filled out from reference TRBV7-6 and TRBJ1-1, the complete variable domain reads GAGVSQSPRYKVTKRGQDVALRCDPISGHVSLYWYRQALGQGPEFLTYFNYEAQQDKSGLPNDRFSAERPEGSISTLTIQRTEQRDSAMYRCASSSKGYTEAFFGQGTRLTVV.

The CDR3 coding sequence is TGCAGTAGCGGGAGCGGCAATGAGCAGTTCTTC. It is translated as CSSGSGNEQFF. The chain recombines TRBV20-1 with TRBJ2-1; 8 nucleotides match TRBD2. The germline CDR1 and CDR2 sequences are DFQATT and SNEGSKA (reference sequence). The CDR3 is 11 amino acids. The V segment lost 8 bases and the J segment 6 bases; nucleotides outside the gene matches: 3.